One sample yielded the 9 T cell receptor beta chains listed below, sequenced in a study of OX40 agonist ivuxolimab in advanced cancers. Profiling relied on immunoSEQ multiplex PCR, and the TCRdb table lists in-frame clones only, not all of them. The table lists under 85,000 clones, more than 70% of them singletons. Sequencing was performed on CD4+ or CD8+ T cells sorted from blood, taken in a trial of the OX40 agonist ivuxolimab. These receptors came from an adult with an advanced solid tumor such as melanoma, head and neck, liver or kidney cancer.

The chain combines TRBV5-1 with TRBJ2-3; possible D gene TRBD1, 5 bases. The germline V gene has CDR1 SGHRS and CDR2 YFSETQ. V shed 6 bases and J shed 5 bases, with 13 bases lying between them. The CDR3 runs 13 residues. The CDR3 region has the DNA TGCGCCAGCACCATAGTGGGGCAAGATACGCAGTATTTT. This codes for CASTIVGQDTQYF.

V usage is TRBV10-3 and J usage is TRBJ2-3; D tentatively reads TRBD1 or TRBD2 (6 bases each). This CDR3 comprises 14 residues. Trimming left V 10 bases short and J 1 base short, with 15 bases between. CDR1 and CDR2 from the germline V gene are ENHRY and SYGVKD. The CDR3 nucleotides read TGTGCCACTGCGTTCGGGGGCGGCACAGATACGCAGTATTTT. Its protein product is CATAFGGGTDTQYF.

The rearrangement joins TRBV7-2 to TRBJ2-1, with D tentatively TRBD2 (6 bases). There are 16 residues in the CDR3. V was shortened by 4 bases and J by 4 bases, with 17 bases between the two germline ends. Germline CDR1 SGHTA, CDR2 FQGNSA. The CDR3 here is CASSSWTKSTYNEQFF. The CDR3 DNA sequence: TGTGCCAGCAGCTCGTGGACTAAAAGTACTTACAATGAGCAGTTCTTC.

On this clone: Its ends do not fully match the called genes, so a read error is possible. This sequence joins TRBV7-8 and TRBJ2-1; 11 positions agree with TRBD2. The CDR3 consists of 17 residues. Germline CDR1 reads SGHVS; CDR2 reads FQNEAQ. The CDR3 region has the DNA TGTGCCAGCAGCGTAGCGGGGGGGTGGTCCATCTACAATGAGCAGTTCTTC. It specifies CASSVAGGWSIYNEQFF.

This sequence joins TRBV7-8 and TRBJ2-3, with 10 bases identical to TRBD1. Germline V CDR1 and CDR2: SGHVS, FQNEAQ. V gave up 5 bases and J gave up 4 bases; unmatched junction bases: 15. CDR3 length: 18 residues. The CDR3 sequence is CASSPRQGASVDADTQYF. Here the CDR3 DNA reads TGTGCCAGCAGCCCCCGACAGGGGGCTTCTGTTGACGCAGATACGCAGTATTTT.

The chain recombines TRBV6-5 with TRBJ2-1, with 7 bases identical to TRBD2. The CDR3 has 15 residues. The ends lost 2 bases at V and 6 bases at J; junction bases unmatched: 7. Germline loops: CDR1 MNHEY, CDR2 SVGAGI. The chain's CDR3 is CASSYAASGINEQFF. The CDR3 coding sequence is TGTGCCAGCAGTTACGCTGCTAGCGGAATCAATGAGCAGTTCTTC.

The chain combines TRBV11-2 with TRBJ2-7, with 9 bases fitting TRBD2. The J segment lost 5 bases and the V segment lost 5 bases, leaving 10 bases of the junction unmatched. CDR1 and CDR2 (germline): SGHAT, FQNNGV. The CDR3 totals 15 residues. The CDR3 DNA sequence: TGTGCCAGCAGCCCCCTGGGCGGGGGGGCCGACGAGCAGTACTTC. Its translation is CASSPLGGGADEQYF.

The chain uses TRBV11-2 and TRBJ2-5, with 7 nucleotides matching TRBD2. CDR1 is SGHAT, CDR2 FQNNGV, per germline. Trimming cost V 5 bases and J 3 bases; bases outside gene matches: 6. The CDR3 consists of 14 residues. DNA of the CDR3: TGTGCCAGCAGCCCCCAACGGGGGGAAGAGACCCAGTACTTC. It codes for CASSPQRGEETQYF.

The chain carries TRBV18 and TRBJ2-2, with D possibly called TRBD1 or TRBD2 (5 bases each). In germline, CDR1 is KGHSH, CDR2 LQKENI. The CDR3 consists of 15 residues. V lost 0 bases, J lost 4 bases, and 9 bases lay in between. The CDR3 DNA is TGTGCCAGCTCACCACCGAATGGGGGCACCGGGGAGCTGTTTTTT. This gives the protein CASSPPNGGTGELFF.